The 3 T cell receptor beta chains presented below share a single source sample, sequenced in a study of cytomegalovirus exposure and HLA in healthy donors. The primer mix had 60 Vbeta and 13 Jbeta primers. TCRdb keeps only in-frame clones here, not all; method: immunoSEQ multiplex PCR. The sample records under 130,000 clones, 12% to 15% being singletons. Sequencing input: PBMCs. These TCRs come from a female donor in good health and CMV-seronegative.

V and J are TRBV6-5 and TRBJ2-2, with D unresolved. V dropped 0 bases and J dropped 5 bases, with 7 bases sitting between them. The CDR3 sequence is 14 residues long. From germline, CDR1 is MNHEY and CDR2 SVGAGI. This CDR3 is CASSYSFLTGELFF. The CDR3 coding sequence is TGTGCCAGCAGTTACTCATTTCTAACCGGGGAGCTGTTTTTT.

This chain connects TRBV29-1 to TRBJ2-7; 10 positions match TRBD1. This CDR3 spans 15 amino acids. Germline trimming cut 5 bases from V and 4 bases from J; bases unmatched to any gene: 11. From germline, CDR1 is SQVTM and CDR2 ANQGSEA. DNA of the CDR3: TGCAGCGTTCTCCCATCGGGACAGGGGAGGTACGAGCAGTACTTC. Its translation is CSVLPSGQGRYEQYF.

The genes are TRBV5-1 and TRBJ1-1; 7 positions agree with TRBD1. The CDR3 loop spans 15 amino acids. V gave up 5 bases and J gave up 5 bases; unmatched junction bases: 12. The germline V gene has CDR1 SGHRS and CDR2 YFSETQ. The CDR3 loop reads CASRLGGGVRTEAFF. CDR3 nucleotide sequence: TGCGCCAGCAGGTTAGGAGGGGGCGTTCGGACTGAAGCTTTCTTT.